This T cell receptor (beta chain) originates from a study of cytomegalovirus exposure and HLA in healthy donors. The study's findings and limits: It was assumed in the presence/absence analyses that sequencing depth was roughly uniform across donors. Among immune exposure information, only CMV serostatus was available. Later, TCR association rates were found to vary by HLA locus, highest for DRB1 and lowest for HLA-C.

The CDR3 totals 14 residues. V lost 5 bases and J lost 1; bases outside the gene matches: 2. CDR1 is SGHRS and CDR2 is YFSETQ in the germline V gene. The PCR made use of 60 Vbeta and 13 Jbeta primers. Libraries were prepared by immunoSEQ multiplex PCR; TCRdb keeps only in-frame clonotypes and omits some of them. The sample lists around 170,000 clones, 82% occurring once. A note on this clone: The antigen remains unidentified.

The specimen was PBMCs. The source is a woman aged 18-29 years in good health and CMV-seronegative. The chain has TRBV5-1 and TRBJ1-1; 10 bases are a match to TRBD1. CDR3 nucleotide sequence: TGCGCCAGCAGGGGACAGGGGTGGAACACTGAAGCTTTCTTT. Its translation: CASRGQGWNTEAFF.